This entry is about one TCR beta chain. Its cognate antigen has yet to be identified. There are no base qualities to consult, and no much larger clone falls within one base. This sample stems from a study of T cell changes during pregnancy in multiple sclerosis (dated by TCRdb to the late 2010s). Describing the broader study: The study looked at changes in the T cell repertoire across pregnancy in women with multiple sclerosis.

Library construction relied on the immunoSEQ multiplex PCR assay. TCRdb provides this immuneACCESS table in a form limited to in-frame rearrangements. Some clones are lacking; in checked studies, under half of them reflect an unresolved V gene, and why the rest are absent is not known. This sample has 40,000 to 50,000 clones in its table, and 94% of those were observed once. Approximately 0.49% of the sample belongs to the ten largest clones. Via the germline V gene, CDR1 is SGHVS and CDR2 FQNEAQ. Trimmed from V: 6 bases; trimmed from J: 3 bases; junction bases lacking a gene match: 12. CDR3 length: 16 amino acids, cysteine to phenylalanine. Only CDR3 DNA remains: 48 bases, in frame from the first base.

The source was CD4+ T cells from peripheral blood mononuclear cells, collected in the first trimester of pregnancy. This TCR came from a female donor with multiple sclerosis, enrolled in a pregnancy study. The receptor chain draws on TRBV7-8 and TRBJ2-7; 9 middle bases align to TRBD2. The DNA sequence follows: TGTGCCAGCAGTCGGACTAGCGCGGCTCCGATCTACGAGCAGTACTTC. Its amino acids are CASSRTSAAPIYEQYF.